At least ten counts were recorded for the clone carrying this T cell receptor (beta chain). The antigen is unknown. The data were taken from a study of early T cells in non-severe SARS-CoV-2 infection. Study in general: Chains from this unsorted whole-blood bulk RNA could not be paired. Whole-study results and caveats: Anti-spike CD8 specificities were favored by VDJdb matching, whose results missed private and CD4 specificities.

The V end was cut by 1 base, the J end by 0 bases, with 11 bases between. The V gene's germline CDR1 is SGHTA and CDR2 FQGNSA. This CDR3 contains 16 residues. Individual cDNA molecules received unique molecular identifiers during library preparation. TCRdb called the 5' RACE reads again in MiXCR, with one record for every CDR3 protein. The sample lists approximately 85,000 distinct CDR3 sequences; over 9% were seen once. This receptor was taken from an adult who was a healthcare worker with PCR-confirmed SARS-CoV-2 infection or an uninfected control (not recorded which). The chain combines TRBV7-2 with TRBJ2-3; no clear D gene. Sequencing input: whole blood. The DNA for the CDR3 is TGTGCCAGCAGCTTAGAGTGGGATACTAGCACAGATACGCAGTATTTT. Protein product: CASSLEWDTSTDTQYF.